Listed here are 5 T cell receptor beta chains from one sample, sequenced in a study of T cell changes during pregnancy in multiple sclerosis. Assay used: immunoSEQ multiplex PCR; TCRdb lists only in-frame clones, some missing. The sample shows about 69,000 clones, approximately 91% of them seen only once. Sequenced here: peripheral blood, sampled in the third trimester of pregnancy. Source of these receptors: a female donor with multiple sclerosis, enrolled in a pregnancy study.

The chain carries TRBV2 and TRBJ1-3, with 7 bases identical to TRBD1. CDR3 length: 17 residues. Germline V gives CDR1 SNHLY, CDR2 FYNNEI. Trimming at V came to 7 bases and at J to 0 bases, leaving 12 bases not matched to a gene. The CDR3 loop reads CASTTMGTALSGNTIYF. The CDR3 bases are TGTGCCAGCACCACGATGGGGACAGCCCTCTCTGGAAACACCATATATTTT.

The rearrangement uses TRBV6-5 and TRBJ2-2; D possibly corresponds to TRBD2 (6 bases). The V end was cut by 6 bases, the J end by 8 bases, with 13 bases between. The CDR3 length is 13 residues. In germline, CDR1 is MNHEY, CDR2 SVGAGI. The CDR3 DNA sequence: TGTGCCAGCAGAGGGCCTCGGGGGGGGGAGCTGTTTTTT. This encodes CASRGPRGGELFF.

The gene calls are TRBV2 and TRBJ1-3; D unresolved. CDR3 length: 13 amino acids. Germline V lookup: CDR1 SNHLY, CDR2 FYNNEI. With 9 bases removed from V and 2 bases from J, the gap between germline ends came to 11 bases. This CDR3 reads CASGSGPGNTIYF. DNA for the CDR3: TGTGCCAGTGGGAGCGGCCCTGGAAACACCATATATTTT.

The chain joins TRBV11-3 to TRBJ2-7; D is unclear. This CDR3 has 14 residues. Per germline, CDR1 SGHNT and CDR2 YENEEA. Trimming stripped 5 bases from V and 7 bases from J, with 18 bases between. This chain's CDR3 is CASSHANSPEEQYF. CDR3 nucleotide sequence: TGTGCCAGCAGCCACGCCAACAGCCCAGAGGAGCAGTACTTC. Full variable domain (outside the CDR3, taken from reference TRBV11-3 and TRBJ2-7): EAGVVQSPRYKIIEKKQPVAFWCNPISGHNTLYWYLQNLGQGPELLIRYENEEAVDDSQLPKDRFSAERLKGVDSTLKIQPAELGDSAVYLCASSHANSPEEQYFGPGTRLTVT.

The J gene is TRBJ1-2, the V gene TRBV7-9; 12 nucleotides line up with TRBD1. The CDR3 is made up of 14 amino acids. The J segment lost 6 bases and the V segment lost 6 bases, leaving 5 bases of the junction unmatched. Germline CDR1 reads SEHNR; CDR2 reads FQNEAQ (reference sequence). DNA of the CDR3: TGTGCCAGCAGTCCGGGACAGGGGGCGGATGGCTACACCTTC. Amino acid sequence: CASSPGQGADGYTF. Based on the CDR3 plus reference TRBV7-9 and TRBJ1-2, the full variable domain is DTGVSQNPRHKITKRGQNVTFRCDPISEHNRLYWYRQTLGQGPEFLTYFQNEAQLEKSRLLSDRFSAERPKGSFSTLEIQRTEQGDSAMYLCASSPGQGADGYTFGSGTRLTVV.